The 17 T cell receptor beta chains presented below share a single source sample, sequenced in a study of cytomegalovirus exposure and HLA in healthy donors. Sequenced by immunoSEQ multiplex PCR; TCRdb stores in-frame clones only, minus some. The sample consists of approximately 190,000 clones, around 84% of them appearing once. What was sequenced was PBMCs. These receptors were obtained from a man between 18 and 35 years old in good health and CMV-seropositive.

The chain has TRBV19 and TRBJ1-1; 10 positions match TRBD1. CDR1 is LNHDA and CDR2 is SQIVND in the germline V gene (reference sequence). The CDR3 covers 12 residues. V shed 10 bases, J shed 5 bases, and the junction held 4 bases outside the gene matches. This chain's CDR3 is CATRTGGTEAFF. CDR3 nucleotides: TGTGCCACCCGGACAGGGGGGACTGAAGCTTTCTTT.

This clone was detected only a few times. The J gene is TRBJ1-2, the V gene TRBV28; D unclear. CDR1 MDHEN and CDR2 SYDVKM come from the germline V gene. The length of the CDR3 is 13 residues. Trimming left V 3 bases short and J 5 bases short, with 10 bases between. CDR3 nucleotides: TGTGCCAGCAGTTTTGAAGAAGAGTATGGCTACACCTTC. Amino acids: CASSFEEEYGYTF.

The V and J genes are TRBV6-5 and TRBJ2-7, with 12 bases matching TRBD2. The germline CDR1 and CDR2 sequences are MNHEY and SVGAGI. With 6 bases clipped from V and 3 bases from J, the junction kept 6 bases outside the gene matches. The CDR3 runs to 15 residues. CDR3: CASRRTSGNNYEQYF. The CDR3 DNA sequence: TGTGCCAGCAGACGGACTAGCGGGAACAACTACGAGCAGTACTTC.

CDR3 loop: CATSRGPRTGGGYTF. The CDR3 nucleotides are TGTGCCACCAGCAGGGGCCCCAGGACGGGAGGTGGCTACACCTTC. The gene calls are TRBV15 and TRBJ1-2; D is ambiguous. CDR1 and CDR2 from the germline V gene are LNHNV and YYDKDF (reference sequence). CDR3 length: 15 residues. Trimming left V 3 bases short and J 7 bases short, with 18 bases between.

CDR3: CASSLAGQDRGYGYTF. CDR3 nucleotides: TGCGCCAGCAGCTTGGCAGGTCAAGACAGGGGCTATGGCTACACCTTC. The chain joins TRBV5-1 to TRBJ1-2; TRBD1 agrees at 8 bases. V lost 0 bases to trimming and J lost 4 bases; unmatched junction nucleotides: 8. The CDR3 consists of 16 residues. Germline V gene data show CDR1 as SGHRS and CDR2 as YFSETQ. Full variable domain (remainder filled in from reference TRBV5-1 and TRBJ1-2): KAGVTQTPRYLIKTRGQQVTLSCSPISGHRSVSWYQQTPGQGLQFLFEYFSETQRNKGNFPGRFSGRQFSNSRSEMNVSTLELGDSALYLCASSLAGQDRGYGYTFGSGTRLTVV.

This chain's CDR3 is CASSDRVSNQPQHF. DNA for the CDR3: TGTGCCAGCAGTGATCGGGTGAGCAATCAGCCCCAGCATTTT. The V call is TRBV28, the J call TRBJ1-5; the D is unclear. CDR3 length equals 14 residues. V shed 5 bases and J shed 1 base, with 9 bases lying between them. Germline-derived CDR1 and CDR2 are MDHEN and SYDVKM. Using reference TRBV28 and TRBJ1-5 for the parts outside the CDR3, the full variable domain is DVKVTQSSRYLVKRTGEKVFLECVQDMDHENMFWYRQDPGLGLRLIYFSYDVKMKEKGDIPEGYSVSREKKERFSLILESASTNQTSMYLCASSDRVSNQPQHFGDGTRLSIL.

This CDR3 reads CAAALADATDTQYF. CDR3 nucleotides: TGTGCCGCAGCTCTAGCGGACGCCACAGATACGCAGTATTTT. The rearrangement links TRBV15 to TRBJ2-3, with TRBD2 matching over 7 bases. V was pared by 11 bases and J by 2 bases, with 10 bases of the junction left unmatched. Per germline, CDR1 LNHNV and CDR2 YYDKDF (reference sequence). The CDR3 loop spans 14 amino acids.

The table lists this clone with a few counts. V and J are TRBV7-9 and TRBJ1-4, with TRBD1 matching over 8 bases. The V gene's germline CDR1 is SEHNR and CDR2 FQNEAQ (reference sequence). J gave up 7 bases and V 1 base, and 2 bases lay outside the gene matches. This CDR3 region has 14 residues. CDR3 sequence: CASSLGTGSEKLFF. The DNA for the CDR3 is TGTGCCAGCAGCTTAGGGACAGGGAGTGAAAAACTGTTTTTT.

V usage is TRBV4-1 and J usage is TRBJ2-3; TRBD1 aligns across 8 bases. The germline CDR1 and CDR2 sequences are MGHRA and YSYEKL. This CDR3 contains 14 residues. Unmatched junction bases numbered 4, after V lost 2 bases and J lost 6 bases. CDR3: CASSQTDRADTQYF. Written as DNA, the CDR3 is TGCGCCAGCAGCCAAACGGACAGGGCGGATACGCAGTATTTT.

The V gene is TRBV7-9, the J gene TRBJ1-3; 9 positions match TRBD1. The V gene end was trimmed by 5 bases and the J gene end by 4 bases; junction bases not matched to a gene: 9. CDR3 length: 16 residues. Looked up from germline, CDR1 is SEHNR and CDR2 is FQNEAQ (reference sequence). In DNA form, the CDR3 reads TGTGCCAGCAGCACTATACAGGGGGCTGGCGGAAACACCATATATTTT. This codes for CASSTIQGAGGNTIYF.

V usage is TRBV11-3 and J usage is TRBJ1-5, with a weak D call TRBD1 (5 bases). The V and J ends lost 6 bases and 0 bases respectively, with 12 bases between them. Germline lookup yields CDR1 SGHNT and CDR2 YENEEA. The CDR3 runs to 15 residues. The CDR3 coding sequence is TGTGCCAGCAGGACTCGGGGGGTTAGCAATCAGCCCCAGCATTTT. Protein product: CASRTRGVSNQPQHF.

The rearrangement links TRBV5-5 to TRBJ1-4; D is possibly TRBD1 (6 bases). V lost 1 base and J lost 0, with 10 bases in between. Looked up from germline, CDR1 is SGHKS and CDR2 is YYEKEE (reference sequence). The CDR3 contains 16 residues. CDR3 amino acids: CASSLQGLTTNEKLFF. The CDR3 DNA reads TGTGCCAGCAGCTTGCAGGGGCTCACAACTAATGAAAAACTGTTTTTT.

The J gene is TRBJ2-1, the V gene TRBV23-1, with D perhaps TRBD2 (5 bases). TRBV23-1 is recorded as an ORF, its role being uncertain. V lost 6 bases and J 0 bases, leaving 15 bases between the germline ends. This CDR3 has 16 amino acids. The CDR3 loop is CASRPNGESSYNEQFF. CDR3 coding DNA: TGCGCCAGCAGGCCCAATGGGGAGAGCTCCTACAATGAGCAGTTCTTC.

V and J are TRBV9 and TRBJ2-1, with 7 bases that match TRBD2. V shed 0 bases and J 6 bases; nucleotides not matched to a gene: 12. This CDR3 has 17 amino acids. CDR1 is SGDLS and CDR2 is YYNGEE in the germline V gene. The CDR3 region has the DNA TGTGCCAGCAGCGTAGACCCACCCGCGGGAGTAACCAATGAGCAGTTCTTC. Translation gives CASSVDPPAGVTNEQFF.

The chain carries TRBV5-1 and TRBJ2-1; weak D call: TRBD2 (5 bases). The CDR3 runs 12 residues. CDR1 and CDR2 from the germline V gene are SGHRS and YFSETQ. Trimming removed 5 bases at V and 4 bases at J, with 7 bases between. This CDR3 reads CASSSDYNEQFF. The CDR3 nucleotides read TGCGCCAGCAGTAGCGATTACAATGAGCAGTTCTTC.

The rearrangement joins TRBV30 to TRBJ2-1, with 11 bases aligning to TRBD2. V shed 0 bases and J 5 bases; nucleotides not matched to a gene: 3. The CDR3 has 15 residues. Germline V lookup: CDR1 GTSNPN, CDR2 SVGIG (reference sequence). The CDR3: CAWSVTSGGDNEQFF. The CDR3 coding sequence is TGTGCCTGGAGTGTTACTAGCGGGGGAGACAATGAGCAGTTCTTC.

This clone was seen a single time. The chain uses TRBV27 and TRBJ2-5; 7 nucleotides match TRBD1. CDR1 MNHEY and CDR2 SMNVEV come from the germline V gene (reference sequence). This CDR3 contains 14 residues. The V and J ends lost 6 bases and 1 base, in that order; junction bases with no gene match: 5. CDR3 DNA: TGTGCCAGCAGGACAGGGAGCTTCCAAGAGACCCAGTACTTC. Translation gives CASRTGSFQETQYF.